This T cell receptor beta chain was obtained from a study of beta chain features in type 1 diabetes. This clone has a handful of counts. The CDR3 is 14 residues long. Trimming shortened V by 1 base and J by 3 bases, and 10 bases separated the two germline ends. Per germline, CDR1 SGHRS and CDR2 YFSETQ. Expressed TCRB transcripts were sequenced, since all the RNA that had been isolated was reverse transcribed. Sequencing used immunoSEQ multiplex PCR; TCRdb keeps in-frame clones, though not all of them. The repertoire consists of roughly 230,000 clones, with about 10% occurring once and the leading ten covering 0.03% to 0.04%.

This TCR was recovered from a woman between 18 and 29 years old in good health. Sequencing was carried out using naive CD4+ T cells from blood. The V and J genes are TRBV5-1 and TRBJ1-1; the D is unclear. The CDR3 nucleotides read TGCGCCAGCAGCTTGAAGGAGCGGTACACTGAAGCTTTCTTT. Its protein is CASSLKERYTEAFF.